This entry lists 28 T cell receptor beta chains sequenced from one sample in a study of CD8+CD57+ T cells in acquired aplastic anemia. The use of genomic DNA as template underpinned the TCR beta VDJ and CDR3 profiling. TCRdb analysed the reads with MiXCR anew, one entry per CDR3 protein. The sample shows a few hundred thousand distinct CDR3 sequences, 25% to 40% of them seen only once. An expansion of CD8+CD57+ cells by flow cytometry had been shown in patients chosen for sequencing. The sequenced material came from sorted CD4+, CD8+, or CD8+CD57+ T cells (not recorded which) from PBMCs. Source of these receptors: a human donor with aplastic anemia.

This chain joins TRBV6-1 and TRBJ1-5; D not certain. V lost 7 bases and J lost 1, with 8 bases in between. CDR1 and CDR2 from the germline V gene are MNHNS and SASEGT. The CDR3 runs to 13 residues. CDR3 loop: CASTVNSNQPQHF. CDR3 in DNA: TGTGCCAGCACGGTAAACAGCAATCAGCCCCAGCATTTT.

CDR3 coding DNA: TGTGCCAGCGACCGGGACAGAGATGGCTACACCTTC. It is translated as CASDRDRDGYTF. V and J are TRBV19 and TRBJ1-2, with 7 bases aligning to TRBD1. This CDR3 is 12 amino acids long. The junction had 7 bases not matched to a gene; V was cut back by 9 bases and J by 6 bases. The V gene's germline CDR1 is LNHDA and CDR2 SQIVND (reference sequence).

This chain's CDR3 is CASTLDSRRTNTQYF. Here the CDR3 DNA reads TGTGCCAGTACCCTCGACAGTCGCCGCACGAATACGCAGTATTTT. This chain uses TRBV19 with TRBJ2-3; maybe TRBD1 (5 bases). CDR1 and CDR2 from the germline V gene are LNHDA and SQIVND (reference sequence). The CDR3 is made up of 15 amino acids. The V end was cut by 7 bases, the J end by 7 bases, with 21 bases between.

This clonotype was observed at least ten times. V gene TRBV19 combines with J gene TRBJ2-2, with D unclear. The V end lost 1 base, the J end lost 5 bases, and 17 bases lay between the germline ends. The CDR3 totals 17 residues. Looked up from germline, CDR1 is LNHDA and CDR2 is SQIVND (reference sequence). The CDR3 DNA is TGTGCCAGTAGTATAGGATCGGCAGCCATCGGGACCGGGGAGCTGTTTTTT. Amino acids: CASSIGSAAIGTGELFF.

The rearrangement links TRBV2 to TRBJ1-2, with D possibly being TRBD1 (5 bases). The CDR3 consists of 13 residues. Trimming removed 6 bases at V and 3 bases at J, with 11 bases between. CDR1 and CDR2 (germline): SNHLY, FYNNEI. The CDR3 reads CASRGEGDYGYTF. In nucleotides, the CDR3 is TGTGCCAGCAGGGGAGAAGGGGACTATGGCTACACCTTC.

The chain links TRBV4-1 to TRBJ2-7; no clear D. V was cut by 2 bases and J by 7 bases, with 12 bases left in between. This CDR3 region has 13 residues. Looked up from germline, CDR1 is MGHRA and CDR2 is YSYEKL. This chain's CDR3 is CASSQIDPREQYF. The DNA of the CDR3 is TGCGCCAGCAGCCAAATAGACCCGCGGGAGCAGTACTTC.

This clonotype was detected a few times. The gene calls are TRBV20-1 and TRBJ2-1; tentatively, D is TRBD1 or TRBD2 (5 bases each). The CDR3 sequence is 12 residues long. Germline V gene sequence: CDR1 DFQATT, CDR2 SNEGSKA (reference sequence). V lost 6 bases, J lost 3 bases, and 9 bases lay in between. Here the CDR3 reads CSAGTDYNEQFF. CDR3 coding DNA: TGCAGTGCCGGGACCGACTACAATGAGCAGTTCTTC.

The chain links TRBV12-3 or TRBV12-4 to TRBJ2-1; D is perhaps TRBD2 (5 bases). The CDR3 length is 14 residues. V gave up 6 bases and J gave up 4 bases, with 13 bases separating them. The CDR3 loop is CASSKESGYNEQFF. For the CDR3, the DNA is TGTGCCAGCAGCAAAGAGAGCGGATACAATGAGCAGTTCTTC.

The rearrangement uses TRBV11-1 and TRBJ2-3; weak D call: TRBD1 (5 bases). From germline, CDR1 is SGHAT and CDR2 FQDESV (reference sequence). The CDR3 has 14 residues. The germline V and J ends were trimmed by 2 bases and 15 bases, with 21 bases remaining between them. CDR3 sequence: CASSLFSGQAPLYF. In DNA form, the CDR3 reads TGTGCCAGCAGCTTATTTTCAGGGCAGGCTCCGCTCTATTTT.

The table lists this clonotype with a count of one. The rearrangement uses TRBV19 and TRBJ2-3; D gene uncertain. The CDR3 covers 11 residues. V dropped 6 bases and J dropped 2 bases, with 3 bases sitting between them. Germline V gene lookup returns CDR1 LNHDA and CDR2 SQIVND (reference sequence). The CDR3 DNA follows: TGTGCCAGTAGGTTCACAGATACGCAGTATTTT. Its protein product is CASRFTDTQYF.

As concerns this clonotype: A much bigger clone sits one base away, suggesting this may be a read error. The V and J genes are TRBV2 and TRBJ2-5; the match to TRBD2 covers 7 bases. CDR3 length equals 14 residues. Germline V gene data show CDR1 as SNHLY and CDR2 as FYNNEI. CDR3 coding DNA: TGTGCCGGCAGTTACGGGACTATCCAAGAGACCCAGTACTTC. Protein: CAGSYGTIQETQYF.

There are many counts of this clonotype. V gene TRBV7-2 combines with J gene TRBJ2-7; no reliable D call. Germline V gene lookup returns CDR1 SGHTA and CDR2 FQGNSA. The CDR3 runs to 13 residues. V gave up 4 bases and J gave up 0 bases, with 7 bases separating them. The CDR3, as DNA: TGTGCCAGCAGCTATTACACCTCCTACGAGCAGTACTTC. Residues: CASSYYTSYEQYF.

This clonotype was observed many times. This chain uses TRBV7-3 with TRBJ1-6; D possibly corresponds to TRBD1 (5 bases). Germline-derived CDR1 and CDR2 are SGHTA and FQGTGA. The CDR3 has 14 amino acids. Trimming pared 4 bases from V and 10 bases from J, leaving 14 bases between. In DNA form, the CDR3 reads TGTGCCAGCAGCTCCGGGACCCCGGAATCACCCCTCCACTTT. It codes for CASSSGTPESPLHF.

CDR3 nucleotide sequence: TGTGCCAGCAGTACCACACAGGGGATTCAGCCCCAGCATTTT. Amino acids: CASSTTQGIQPQHF. The V gene is TRBV6-1, the J gene TRBJ1-5; TRBD1 aligns across 7 bases. Losses at the gene ends were 5 bases for V and 6 bases for J; bases not matched to a gene: 7. Per the germline V gene, CDR1 is MNHNS and CDR2 is SASEGT. The CDR3 totals 14 residues.

This clonotype occurred once. This chain links TRBV20-1 with TRBJ2-2; 8 nucleotides match TRBD2. Germline assignment: CDR1 DFQATT and CDR2 SNEGSKA (reference sequence). Trimming cost V 0 bases and J 6 bases; bases outside gene matches: 3. The CDR3 is 14 residues long. The CDR3 DNA is TGCAGTGCTAGAGACCGGGGGGGTTCCGGGGAGCTGTTTTTT. Residues: CSARDRGGSGELFF.

This clonotype appeared once. This could be a read error, since a much larger clone is one nucleotide away. The chain employs TRBV2 and TRBJ1-2; 7 bases match TRBD1. Germline loops: CDR1 SNHLY, CDR2 FYNNEI. The CDR3 loop spans 16 amino acids. DNA for the CDR3: TGTGCCAGCAGTGAAGAGTTGGAGGGGGCGGTTAATGGCTGCACCTTC. Its protein product is CASSEELEGAVNGCTF.

In this sample, this clonotype turned up a few times. Being one base from a much bigger clone, this may be a read error. V is TRBV10-3 and J is TRBJ1-1; D not certain. V lost 6 bases to trimming and J lost 0 bases, with 8 bases between them. CDR3 size: 13 residues. CDR1 is ENHRY and CDR2 is SYGVKD in the germline V gene. CDR3: CAIRSSVNTEAFF. The CDR3, as DNA: TGTGCCATCAGGAGTTCAGTGAACACTGAAGCTTTCTTT.

This clonotype was recorded at least ten times. The chain links TRBV9 to TRBJ2-7, with no clear D. The germline V gene encodes CDR1 SGDLS and CDR2 YYNGEE. The CDR3 is made up of 15 amino acids. The V gene lost 3 bases and the J gene lost 3 bases, with 16 bases spanning the gap. The CDR3 DNA reads as TGTGCCAGCAGCGCGCGGATAGGCTTCGGCTACGAGCAGTACTTC. Translated: CASSARIGFGYEQYF.

This chain uses TRBV7-2 with TRBJ1-3; no reliable D call. In germline, CDR1 is SGHTA, CDR2 FQGNSA. V dropped 1 base and J dropped 1 base, with 11 bases sitting between them. This CDR3 contains 16 residues. This CDR3 reads CASSLVQATSGNTIYF. The CDR3 coding sequence is TGTGCCAGCAGCTTAGTGCAGGCCACTTCTGGAAACACCATATATTTT.

The chain joins TRBV2 to TRBJ1-4; D perhaps matches TRBD1 (5 bases). Germline-derived CDR1 and CDR2 are SNHLY and FYNNEI. This CDR3 region has 13 residues. Trimming stripped 9 bases from V and 7 bases from J, with 15 bases between. The CDR3 spells CASRPGRGEKLFF. In nucleotides, the CDR3 is TGTGCCAGTCGGCCGGGGCGAGGTGAAAAACTGTTTTTT. Variable domain in full (rest from reference TRBV2 and TRBJ1-4): EPEVTQTPSHQVTQMGQEVILRCVPISNHLYFYWYRQILGQKVEFLVSFYNNEISEKSEIFDDQFSVERPDGSNFTLKIRSTKLEDSAMYFCASRPGRGEKLFFGSGTQLSVL.

This clonotype was seen a few times. V gene TRBV7-6 combines with J gene TRBJ2-2; D not certain. The V end was cut by 1 base, the J end by 2 bases, with 8 bases between. Germline CDR1 reads SGHVS; CDR2 reads FNYEAQ. There are 15 residues in the CDR3. The DNA for the CDR3 is TGTGCCAGCAGCTTAGGTACCCGAAACACCGGGGAGCTGTTTTTT. Protein sequence: CASSLGTRNTGELFF.

The chain employs TRBV29-1 and TRBJ2-5, with a possible D match to TRBD1 (6 bases). V lost 5 bases and J 5 bases, leaving 15 bases between the germline ends. CDR3 length equals 13 residues. The germline V gene encodes CDR1 SQVTM and CDR2 ANQGSEA. Here the CDR3 reads CSVIGRGHETQYF. The DNA of the CDR3 is TGCAGCGTTATCGGCAGGGGTCACGAGACCCAGTACTTC.

This clonotype was seen many times. This chain joins TRBV11-2 and TRBJ1-5; D ambiguous. Germline V gene data show CDR1 as SGHAT and CDR2 as FQNNGV. This CDR3 is 16 amino acids long. Trimming took off 1 base at V and 2 bases at J, with 12 bases between the two ends. CDR3 nucleotide sequence: TGTGCCAGCAGCTTAGTTCTCATAAATGGCAATCAGCCCCAGCATTTT. Protein sequence: CASSLVLINGNQPQHF.

This clonotype was counted only a few times. This chain uses TRBV20-1 with TRBJ1-1; 8 nucleotides match TRBD1. The germline V gene has CDR1 DFQATT and CDR2 SNEGSKA (reference sequence). The CDR3 covers 13 residues. V lost 3 bases and J lost 4; bases outside the gene matches: 4. In nucleotides, the CDR3 is TGCAGTGCTAGTACAGGGGGGGCCACTGAAGCTTTCTTT. It encodes CSASTGGATEAFF.

The chain employs TRBV7-8 and TRBJ1-5; the D gene is possibly TRBD1 (5 bases). Trimming left V 5 bases short and J 4 bases short, with 12 bases between. The CDR3 has 14 amino acids. Germline lookup yields CDR1 SGHVS and CDR2 FQNEAQ. CDR3 DNA sequence: TGTGCCAGCAGCCCCGAGCAGGGTAATCAGCCCCAGCATTTT. Amino acid sequence: CASSPEQGNQPQHF.

A remark on this clonotype: Its ends do not fully match the called genes, so a read error is possible. The CDR3 DNA reads TGTGCCGGCAGCCAAGATCTGAGTGAAGCTTTCTTT. It encodes CAGSQDLSEAFF. The chain carries TRBV2 and TRBJ1-1; D ambiguous. The germline CDR1 and CDR2 sequences are SNHLY and FYNNEI. The CDR3 runs to 12 residues. Supplemented by reference TRBV2 and TRBJ1-1, the full variable domain reads EPEVTQTPSHQVTQMGQEVILRCVPISNHLYFYWYRQILGQKVEFLVSFYNNEISEKSEIFDDQFSVERPDGSNFTLKIRSTKLEDSAMYFCAGSQDLSEAFFGQGTRLTVV.

This clonotype was picked up many times. The rearrangement joins TRBV20-1 to TRBJ1-2; D gene ambiguous. From germline, CDR1 is DFQATT and CDR2 SNEGSKA (reference sequence). The CDR3 is 13 amino acids. The V gene lost 3 bases and the J gene lost 4 bases, with 12 bases spanning the gap. The CDR3: CSASLPGVYGYTF. In nucleotides, the CDR3 is TGCAGTGCTAGTCTACCCGGGGTCTATGGCTACACCTTC.

V and J are TRBV24-1 and TRBJ2-1; D may correspond to TRBD1 or TRBD2 (6 bases each). The CDR3 spans 13 residues. The ends were cut back, 7 bases at V and 10 bases at J, with 16 bases in the middle. The germline V gene has CDR1 KGHDR and CDR2 SFDVKD. CDR3 sequence: CATSPNRGTEQFF. DNA for the CDR3: TGTGCCACCAGCCCCAATCGGGGGACAGAGCAGTTCTTC.